The rows below give T cell receptor beta chains drawn from one sample of a study of human T cells and chemical hapten exposure. TCRdb re-called the RACE reads with MiXCR, one entry per CDR3 protein. The sample holds roughly 380,000 distinct CDR3 sequences, roughly 5% seen once. The sequenced sample was whole blood, obtained in connection with sensitization to the hapten diphenylcyclopropenone (DPC). Receptor source: a woman aged 45-65 years with alopecia areata. Some clones in this sample may be carry-over from other donors' samples. Both conserved end residues are part of each CDR3. The D gene is left open where the match is weak. Not every row has a clone size; where given, it reads once, few, many or a size class.

j_call: TRBJ2-7
v_call: TRBV28
clone_size: many
d_call: -
cdr3_aa: CASSRATGAYEQYF
cdr3_nt: TGTGCCAGCAGTCGCGCCACGGGAGCCTACGAGCAGTACTTC

j_call: TRBJ2-1
v_call: TRBV20-1
clone_size: -
d_call: TRBD2
cdr3_aa: CSARGLAGGSYNEQFF
cdr3_nt: TGCAGTGCTAGGGGACTAGCGGGAGGGTCCTACAATGAGCAGTTCTTC

j_call: TRBJ2-5
v_call: TRBV3-1
clone_size: many
d_call: TRBD2
cdr3_aa: CASSHSGGGADRTQYF
cdr3_nt: TGTGCCAGCAGCCACTCTGGCGGGGGGGCCGACAGGACCCAGTACTTC

j_call: TRBJ2-3
v_call: TRBV7-9
clone_size: -
d_call: TRBD1
cdr3_aa: CASSPDRGGSDTQYF
cdr3_nt: TGTGCCAGCAGTCCGGACAGGGGGGGATCAGATACGCAGTATTTT

j_call: TRBJ2-1
v_call: TRBV12-3/TRBV12-4
clone_size: many
d_call: -
cdr3_aa: CASSGDPMPAYNEQFF
cdr3_nt: TGTGCCAGCAGTGGGGACCCCATGCCTGCCTACAATGAGCAGTTCTTC

j_call: TRBJ2-1
v_call: TRBV20-1
clone_size: many
d_call: TRBD2
cdr3_aa: CSATPRLAGGINEQFF
cdr3_nt: TGCAGTGCCACCCCTAGACTAGCGGGAGGAATAAATGAGCAGTTCTTC

j_call: TRBJ2-7
v_call: TRBV28
clone_size: few
d_call: -
cdr3_aa: CASSLGRGQYF
cdr3_nt: TGTGCCAGCAGTTTGGGACGCGGGCAGTACTTC

j_call: TRBJ2-4
v_call: TRBV7-9
clone_size: many
d_call: TRBD2
cdr3_aa: CASSFPPSGIAKNIQYF
cdr3_nt: TGTGCCAGCAGCTTTCCTCCTAGCGGGATAGCCAAAAACATTCAGTACTTC

j_call: TRBJ1-6
v_call: TRBV12-3/TRBV12-4
clone_size: -
d_call: -
cdr3_aa: CASRVDSVGSPLHF
cdr3_nt: TGTGCCAGCAGAGTGGACTCGGTCGGTTCACCCCTCCACTTT

j_call: TRBJ2-1
v_call: TRBV11-3
clone_size: few
d_call: TRBD2
cdr3_aa: CASSLRGGASEQFF
cdr3_nt: TGTGCCAGCAGCTTACGCGGGGGGGCGAGTGAGCAGTTCTTC

j_call: TRBJ1-2
v_call: TRBV15
clone_size: -
d_call: -
cdr3_aa: CATSRDRQGYTF
cdr3_nt: TGTGCCACCAGCAGAGATCGGCAGGGCTACACCTTC

j_call: TRBJ2-1
v_call: TRBV6-1
clone_size: few
d_call: TRBD2
cdr3_aa: CASSEGGREDEQFF
cdr3_nt: TGTGCCAGCAGTGAAGGTGGGAGGGAGGATGAGCAGTTCTTC

j_call: TRBJ1-5
v_call: TRBV2
clone_size: many
d_call: TRBD1
cdr3_aa: CASQTGDQPQHF
cdr3_nt: TGTGCCAGCCAGACAGGGGATCAGCCCCAGCATTTT

j_call: TRBJ2-6
v_call: TRBV6-6
clone_size: -
d_call: TRBD1
cdr3_aa: CASRLGQGARGANVLTF
cdr3_nt: TGTGCCAGCAGGTTGGGACAGGGGGCGCGAGGGGCCAACGTCCTGACTTTC

j_call: TRBJ2-3
v_call: TRBV12-3/TRBV12-4
clone_size: many
d_call: -
cdr3_aa: CASRGGYRERDTQYF
cdr3_nt: TGTGCCAGCAGAGGCGGGTACAGGGAAAGAGATACGCAGTATTTT

j_call: TRBJ1-5
v_call: TRBV7-9
clone_size: few
d_call: TRBD1
cdr3_aa: CASSLADRGYQPQHF
cdr3_nt: TGTGCCAGCAGCTTAGCGGACAGGGGGTATCAGCCCCAGCATTTT

j_call: TRBJ1-1
v_call: TRBV29-1
clone_size: many
d_call: -
cdr3_aa: CSVVARSNTEAFF
cdr3_nt: TGCAGCGTTGTAGCCAGGTCGAACACTGAAGCTTTCTTT

j_call: TRBJ2-3
v_call: TRBV3-1
clone_size: many
d_call: -
cdr3_aa: CASSQDPGGDTQYF
cdr3_nt: TGTGCCAGCAGCCAAGACCCCGGTGGAGATACGCAGTATTTT

j_call: TRBJ2-7
v_call: TRBV5-6
clone_size: many
d_call: TRBD1
cdr3_aa: CASSFTGTGEQYF
cdr3_nt: TGTGCCAGCAGCTTCACCGGGACAGGGGAGCAGTACTTC

j_call: TRBJ1-6
v_call: TRBV12-3/TRBV12-4
clone_size: many
d_call: -
cdr3_aa: CASRSPWVSPLHF
cdr3_nt: TGTGCCAGCAGATCCCCTTGGGTTTCACCCCTCCACTTT

j_call: TRBJ2-7
v_call: TRBV28
clone_size: -
d_call: -
cdr3_aa: CASRLGLLSSYEQYF
cdr3_nt: TGTGCCAGCAGGCTGGGACTTCTAAGTTCCTACGAGCAGTACTTC

j_call: TRBJ2-7
v_call: TRBV29-1
clone_size: many
d_call: -
cdr3_aa: CSVEAGSREQYF
cdr3_nt: TGCAGCGTTGAGGCAGGGTCGAGGGAGCAGTACTTC

j_call: TRBJ1-5
v_call: TRBV20-1
clone_size: few
d_call: -
cdr3_aa: CSAVQGSDDQPQHF
cdr3_nt: TGCAGTGCTGTCCAGGGGTCCGATGATCAGCCCCAGCATTTT

j_call: TRBJ1-5
v_call: TRBV3-1
clone_size: -
d_call: -
cdr3_aa: CASSQAWGGQPQHF
cdr3_nt: TGTGCCAGCAGCCAAGCCTGGGGGGGTCAGCCCCAGCATTTT

j_call: TRBJ2-7
v_call: TRBV6-2/TRBV6-3
clone_size: many
d_call: -
cdr3_aa: CASSTRDTSYEQYF
cdr3_nt: TGTGCCAGCAGCACCAGGGACACCTCCTACGAGCAGTACTTC

j_call: TRBJ2-1
v_call: TRBV5-5
clone_size: many
d_call: -
cdr3_aa: CASSLLIVVSEQFF
cdr3_nt: TGTGCCAGCAGCTTGTTGATAGTCGTAAGTGAGCAGTTCTTC

j_call: TRBJ1-1
v_call: TRBV25-1
clone_size: -
d_call: -
cdr3_aa: CASSEGGMTEAFF
cdr3_nt: TGTGCCAGCAGTGAAGGGGGGATGACTGAAGCTTTCTTT

j_call: TRBJ1-4
v_call: TRBV5-1
clone_size: -
d_call: -
cdr3_aa: CASSYRQPNEKLFF
cdr3_nt: TGCGCCAGCAGTTATAGACAGCCGAATGAAAAACTGTTTTTT

j_call: TRBJ1-1
v_call: TRBV5-1
clone_size: many
d_call: TRBD1
cdr3_aa: CASGTGGLGTEAFF
cdr3_nt: TGCGCCAGCGGGACAGGGGGCTTAGGCACTGAAGCTTTCTTT

j_call: TRBJ1-6
v_call: TRBV6-5
clone_size: few
d_call: TRBD1
cdr3_aa: CASSQTTGPSLHF
cdr3_nt: TGTGCCAGCAGTCAGACGACAGGGCCGTCCCTCCACTTT

j_call: TRBJ2-1
v_call: TRBV15
clone_size: many
d_call: -
cdr3_aa: CATSRPGTPLYNEQFF
cdr3_nt: TGTGCCACCAGCAGGCCCGGGACACCCTTGTACAATGAGCAGTTCTTC